The rows below give T cell receptor beta chains drawn from one sample of a study of cytomegalovirus exposure and HLA in healthy donors. TCRdb's copy holds only in-frame clones and misses some; the assay was immunoSEQ multiplex PCR. Here the sample spans 200,000 to 300,000 clones, roughly 86% being singletons. The sequencing sample was made of PBMCs. The receptors derive from a woman aged 30 to 39 in good health and CMV-seropositive. CDR3s include the opening cysteine and the closing phenylalanine or tryptophan. The order of the fields is CDR3 DNA, CDR3 protein, clone size, V gene, J gene, D gene. A D gene is named only where the DNA matches it firmly. Only part of the rows carry a size: once, few, many, or a class if the clone is expanded.

TGTGCCAGCAGTTTAGGCAGGTCCCTTGGCTACACCTTC	CASSLGRSLGYTF	-	TRBV28	TRBJ1-2	-
TGTGCCAGCAGTTTATATGGGACAGGGCCTTACGAGCAGTACTTC	CASSLYGTGPYEQYF	-	TRBV27	TRBJ2-7	TRBD1
TGCAGCGTTGAAGATCTTCGAGCGGGAGTTATGAATGAGCAGTTCTTC	CSVEDLRAGVMNEQFF	-	TRBV29-1	TRBJ2-1	TRBD2
TGCGCCAGCAGCCAAGATGTAATCTCCAACACTGAAGCTTTCTTT	CASSQDVISNTEAFF	-	TRBV4-1	TRBJ1-1	-
TGCGCCAGCAGCTTCAGAGGACAGGGGTGGGATGAGCAGTTCTTC	CASSFRGQGWDEQFF	-	TRBV5-1	TRBJ2-1	TRBD1
TGCGCCAGCAGTCTGACAGGGTACACCGGGGAGCTGTTTTTT	CASSLTGYTGELFF	-	TRBV5-1	TRBJ2-2	TRBD1
TGTGCCACCGCTCGGAGGGATGAGCAGTTCTTC	CATARRDEQFF	-	TRBV15	TRBJ2-1	-
TGTGCCAGCAGCGGGACAGGAGTGGCGAACATTCAGTACTTC	CASSGTGVANIQYF	-	TRBV2	TRBJ2-4	TRBD1
TGCAGCGCTAGAATAGAGGGTTCAGATACGCAGTATTTT	CSARIEGSDTQYF	-	TRBV29-1	TRBJ2-3	-
TGTGCCAGTAGCGAGACAAACTCTGGAAACACCATATATTTT	CASSETNSGNTIYF	-	TRBV19	TRBJ1-3	-
TGTGCCAGCAGCCAAGGGAGTGATTCTAGCACAGATACGCAGTATTTT	CASSQGSDSSTDTQYF	-	TRBV4-2	TRBJ2-3	-
TGTGCCAAGGCTGGGACAGGACGCACCGGGGAGCTGTTTTTT	CAKAGTGRTGELFF	-	TRBV2	TRBJ2-2	TRBD1
TGTGCCAGCTCCCCCCTAGACTATGGCTACACTTTC	CASSPLDYGYTF	-	TRBV2	TRBJ1-2	-
TGCAGCGTTTCACATAGATGGACTAGCGGGAGGTATAATGAGCAGTTCTTC	CSVSHRWTSGRYNEQFF	-	TRBV29-1	TRBJ2-1	TRBD2
TGCGCCAGCAGCGGGCGGGTTGGGGACACCGGGGAGCTGTTTTTT	CASSGRVGDTGELFF	-	TRBV5-1	TRBJ2-2	-
TGTGCCAGCAGTCCGGGACTAGGATTCACAGATACGCAGTATTTT	CASSPGLGFTDTQYF	-	TRBV6-5	TRBJ2-3	TRBD2
TGTGCCAGCAGCTTAGTTCTAGCGGGAGCATACAATGAGCAGTTCTTC	CASSLVLAGAYNEQFF	-	TRBV7-6	TRBJ2-1	TRBD2
TGTGCCAGCAGCCACCAGAGGGTCTCCGGGGAGCTGTTTTTT	CASSHQRVSGELFF	-	TRBV7-9	TRBJ2-2	-
TGTGCCAGCAGTTGGGTGGGACAGGGCTTCGAGCAGTACTTC	CASSWVGQGFEQYF	-	TRBV27	TRBJ2-7	TRBD1
TGTGCCAGCAGCTTGGAACTAGCGGGAATGCTCTACGAGCAGTACTTC	CASSLELAGMLYEQYF	-	TRBV5-4	TRBJ2-7	TRBD2
TGTGCCAGCAGTTTATTGGGCGGGATTAGTTACGAGCAGTACTTC	CASSLLGGISYEQYF	-	TRBV28	TRBJ2-7	-
TGTGCCAGCAGGGCCGGAGGTTCCTACGAGCAGTACTTC	CASRAGGSYEQYF	-	TRBV6-1	TRBJ2-7	-
TGTGCCAGCAGTACCCGTCAGGGTCCTGCTTTCTTT	CASSTRQGPAFF	once	TRBV6-6	TRBJ1-1	-
TGTGCCAGCAGCTCCTGGACAGGATCTGAAGCTTTCTTT	CASSSWTGSEAFF	-	TRBV7-8	TRBJ1-1	TRBD1
TGTGCCAGCAGTCTTAGACGGAGCTATGGCTACACCTTC	CASSLRRSYGYTF	-	TRBV28	TRBJ1-2	-
TGTGCCAGCAGCTGGGTCCCGGGGACCCAGCATTTT	CASSWVPGTQHF	-	TRBV6-6	TRBJ1-5	-
TGTGCCAGCAGCCTCGACAGGGGAAATCAGCCCCAGCATTTT	CASSLDRGNQPQHF	-	TRBV6-5	TRBJ1-5	TRBD1
TGTGCCAGAAGCCGGATGGACAGAAAACAGCCCCAGCATTTT	CARSRMDRKQPQHF	-	TRBV5-3	TRBJ1-5	-
TGTGCTAGCAGCTCGTCCGGGACACCGGGAGAGACCCAGTACTTC	CASSSSGTPGETQYF	-	TRBV7-7	TRBJ2-5	-
TGTGCCAGCAGTGGAACATACGAGCAGTACTTC	CASSGTYEQYF	-	TRBV6-1	TRBJ2-7	-
TGCGCCAGCAGCCACGTCGCCGGGGAGCTGTTTTTT	CASSHVAGELFF	once	TRBV4-1	TRBJ2-2	-
TGTGCCAGTAGGCTAGCGGGAGGATTCAATGAGCAGTTCTTC	CASRLAGGFNEQFF	-	TRBV19	TRBJ2-1	TRBD2
TGTGCCAGCAGCTTAGAGCGACAGGGTTACAATGAGCAGTTCTTC	CASSLERQGYNEQFF	once	TRBV11-2	TRBJ2-1	TRBD1
TGTGCCAGCAGTTTACGACTAGCGTCCTACAATGAGCAGTTCTTC	CASSLRLASYNEQFF	-	TRBV27	TRBJ2-1	TRBD2
TGTGCCAGCAGCCCACGGACAGGAGTTGACACCGGGGAGCTGTTTTTT	CASSPRTGVDTGELFF	-	TRBV11-3	TRBJ2-2	TRBD1
TGCGCCAGCAGCTTGGGACTAGCGGGAGGCTCCTTGGACCACGAGCAGTACTTC	CASSLGLAGGSLDHEQYF	few	TRBV5-1	TRBJ2-7	TRBD2
TGTGCCAGCAGTGACTTGGGACAACAGAACACTGAAGCTTTCTTT	CASSDLGQQNTEAFF	-	TRBV6-1	TRBJ1-1	-
TGTGCCAGCAGCTTGCGAGTGACAGGGAGGCACACCGGGGAGCTGTTTTTT	CASSLRVTGRHTGELFF	-	TRBV5-6	TRBJ2-2	-
TGTGCCAGCAGCTTAGAAGCCCGACTACAAACCTCCTACGAGCAGTACTTC	CASSLEARLQTSYEQYF	-	TRBV7-2	TRBJ2-7	-
TGTGCCAGCAGCCCACTAGCGGGAGGGGACAATGAGCAGTTCTTC	CASSPLAGGDNEQFF	-	TRBV7-6	TRBJ2-1	TRBD2
TGTGCCAGCAGTGTTCTTGGCAACACTGAAGCTTTCTTT	CASSVLGNTEAFF	once	TRBV2	TRBJ1-1	-
TGCGCCAGCAGCTTGGTTCAGGGTGACACTGAAGCTTTCTTT	CASSLVQGDTEAFF	-	TRBV5-1	TRBJ1-1	-
TGTGCCAGCAGAGCGGGGGGAAGGGGCACCGGGGAGCTGTTTTTT	CASRAGGRGTGELFF	-	TRBV6-1	TRBJ2-2	TRBD2
TGTGCCTGGAGTGTAGGGACAACGAACACCGGGGAGCTGTTTTTT	CAWSVGTTNTGELFF	once	TRBV30	TRBJ2-2	-